The 30 T cell receptor beta chains reported below all come from one sample, sequenced in a study of T-cell memory formation after mild COVID-19. Each CDR3 protein is one row after TCRdb ran MiXCR on the 5' RACE reads. The data hold 550,000 to 600,000 distinct CDR3 sequences, with roughly a sixth observed a single time. Sequencing was carried out using PBMCs or a T cell subset sorted from them (not recorded which). The receptor set was obtained from an adult woman who had mild COVID-19 (a few samples of this study predate the infection). Cell type and time point are not known.

The V call is TRBV5-5, the J call TRBJ1-2; maybe TRBD1 (6 bases). CDR3 size: 13 residues. Trimming took 4 bases from V and 8 from J, leaving 15 bases between them. The V gene's germline CDR1 is SGHKS and CDR2 YYEKEE (reference sequence). CDR3: CASSRGAGEGYTF. CDR3 nucleotides: TGTGCCAGCAGCCGGGGGGCAGGCGAGGGCTACACCTTC.

This clonotype showed up just a few times. The chain carries TRBV27 and TRBJ2-1, with D perhaps TRBD1 or TRBD2 (6 bases each). In germline, CDR1 is MNHEY, CDR2 SMNVEV (reference sequence). Trimming took 0 bases from V and 3 from J, leaving 12 bases between them. This CDR3 has 16 residues. CDR3 amino acids: CASSLSRGVVYNEQFF. Written as DNA, the CDR3 is TGTGCCAGCAGTTTATCGAGGGGGGTCGTCTACAATGAGCAGTTCTTC.

The V and J genes are TRBV19 and TRBJ1-6; no clear D gene. Trimming left V 6 bases short and J 7 bases short, with 10 bases between. CDR3 length: 13 residues. CDR1 and CDR2 from the germline V gene are LNHDA and SQIVND (reference sequence). The CDR3 nucleotides are TGTGCCAGTAGGACACGAGAAAATTCACCCCTCCACTTT. Encoded protein: CASRTRENSPLHF.

The V call is TRBV20-1, the J call TRBJ2-5; the D gene could be TRBD1 or TRBD2 (5 bases each). The CDR3 length is 14 residues. CDR1 and CDR2 from the germline V gene are DFQATT and SNEGSKA (reference sequence). The V end lost 5 bases, the J end lost 2 bases, and 15 bases lay between the germline ends. The CDR3 sequence is CSAHVTGPQETQYF. The DNA of the CDR3 is TGCAGTGCTCACGTGACGGGGCCTCAAGAGACCCAGTACTTC.

This clonotype was recorded only once. J is TRBJ2-1 and V is TRBV2, with D perhaps matching TRBD2 (5 bases). CDR1 and CDR2 (germline): SNHLY, FYNNEI. This CDR3 has 12 residues. Trimming shortened V by 6 bases and J by 14 bases, and 17 bases separated the two germline ends. The CDR3 nucleotides are TGTGCCAGCAGACTAGAGTTGGCAACAAAGTTCTTC. Translation gives CASRLELATKFF.

This clonotype was seen only a few times. The gene calls are TRBV19 and TRBJ1-1, with 9 positions matching TRBD1. CDR1 LNHDA and CDR2 SQIVND come from the germline V gene (reference sequence). Unmatched junction bases numbered 6, after V lost 10 bases and J lost 3 bases. CDR3 length: 13 amino acids. The CDR3 here is CAINRGRDTEAFF. In DNA form, the CDR3 reads TGTGCCATAAACAGGGGGCGGGACACTGAAGCTTTCTTT.

The chain joins TRBV15 to TRBJ1-1; D remains unclear. The ends were cut back, 5 bases at V and 1 base at J, with 8 bases in the middle. The V gene's germline CDR1 is LNHNV and CDR2 YYDKDF (reference sequence). This CDR3 has 13 residues. DNA of the CDR3: TGTGCCACCAGCTCGGTCGAGAACACTGAAGCTTTCTTT. This encodes CATSSVENTEAFF.

V gene TRBV12-3 or TRBV12-4 combines with J gene TRBJ1-3, with a tentative D call TRBD1 (5 bases). V was clipped by 5 bases and J by 0 bases, with 14 bases between them. This CDR3 has 16 residues. This chain's CDR3 is CASSLDMASSGNTIYF. The CDR3 DNA is TGTGCCAGCAGTCTGGACATGGCGAGCTCTGGAAACACCATATATTTT.

Comments on this clonotype: One end of the junction is discordant with germline, which a read error may explain. The chain links TRBV9 to TRBJ1-1, with D uncertain. CDR1 is SGDLS, CDR2 YYNGEE, per germline. The CDR3 extends over 18 amino acids. CDR3 coding DNA: TGTGCCAGCAGCTACGACGGCGATACCGGCTACATGAACACTGAAGTTTTCTTT. It codes for CASSYDGDTGYMNTEVFF.

This clonotype was picked up a small number of times. The chain joins TRBV20-1 to TRBJ2-5; 16 nucleotides match TRBD2. Germline loops: CDR1 DFQATT, CDR2 SNEGSKA (reference sequence). With 4 bases clipped from V and 2 bases from J, the junction kept 7 bases outside the gene matches. The CDR3 is made up of 17 amino acids. CDR3 sequence (DNA): TGCAGTGCTACCCCCGGGACTAGCGGGGGGGCACAAGAGACCCAGTACTTC. Translation gives CSATPGTSGGAQETQYF.

The gene calls are TRBV20-1 and TRBJ2-5; possibly TRBD1 or TRBD2 for D (5 bases each). The germline CDR1 and CDR2 sequences are DFQATT and SNEGSKA (reference sequence). CDR3 length equals 14 residues. Trimming took 6 bases from V and 5 from J, leaving 19 bases between them. The CDR3 protein is CSATKTEGVETQYF. The DNA of the CDR3 is TGCAGTGCCACAAAGACAGAGGGCGTGGAGACCCAGTACTTC.

The V and J genes are TRBV27 and TRBJ2-1; D is undetermined. Germline assignment: CDR1 MNHEY and CDR2 SMNVEV (reference sequence). The V and J ends lost 5 bases and 5 bases respectively, with 16 bases between them. This CDR3 contains 15 residues. The CDR3: CASSPQFRAHNEQFF. The CDR3 DNA reads as TGTGCCAGCAGTCCCCAGTTTAGGGCCCACAATGAGCAGTTCTTC.

This clonotype showed up just once. The V gene is TRBV4-2, the J gene TRBJ1-1; D not resolved. V was pared by 0 bases and J by 1 base, with 9 bases between. The CDR3 contains 15 residues. Germline lookup yields CDR1 LGHNA and CDR2 YNFKEQ. The CDR3: CASSQDLTENTEAFF. The CDR3 coding sequence is TGTGCCAGCAGCCAAGATCTCACGGAGAACACTGAAGCTTTCTTT.

This clonotype was detected ten times or more. V and J are TRBV18 and TRBJ1-1; D not certain. The CDR3 sequence is 14 residues long. Trimming left V 2 bases short and J 1 base short, with 8 bases between. In germline, CDR1 is KGHSH, CDR2 LQKENI. CDR3 DNA: TGTGCCAGCTCACCAATCTTCAAGAACACTGAAGCTTTCTTT. This codes for CASSPIFKNTEAFF.

The V call is TRBV12-3 or TRBV12-4, the J call TRBJ2-5; D might be TRBD1 (6 bases). V was clipped by 3 bases and J by 4 bases, with 15 bases between them. This CDR3 is 15 amino acids long. CDR3 residues: CASSLTGGGGETQYF. CDR3 nucleotide sequence: TGTGCCAGCAGTTTGACAGGTGGTGGAGGAGAGACCCAGTACTTC.

The chain combines TRBV7-9 with TRBJ2-3, with 11 bases that match TRBD2. Trimming at V came to 2 bases and at J to 2 bases, leaving 6 bases not matched to a gene. The CDR3 loop spans 17 amino acids. Germline CDR1 is SEHNR and CDR2 is FQNEAQ (reference sequence). CDR3 in amino acids: CASSLLHSGRVTDTQYF. The DNA for the CDR3 is TGTGCCAGCAGCTTACTACATAGCGGGAGGGTCACAGATACGCAGTATTTT.

The table lists this clonotype with a few counts. This chain links TRBV14 with TRBJ1-1, with a possible D match to TRBD1 (5 bases). The CDR3 is 12 amino acids. Trimming pared 4 bases from V and 3 bases from J, leaving 6 bases between. The germline V gene encodes CDR1 SGHDN and CDR2 FVKESK. The CDR3 loop is CASSRGYTEAFF. The CDR3 DNA sequence: TGTGCCAGCAGCCGGGGGTACACTGAAGCTTTCTTT.

This clonotype was observed a few times. This chain links TRBV5-1 with TRBJ1-1; maybe TRBD1 (6 bases). Germline V gives CDR1 SGHRS, CDR2 YFSETQ. This CDR3 has 15 residues. Trimming cost V 5 bases and J 0 bases, with 14 bases left between them. The chain's CDR3 is CASRIERGLNTEAFF. In nucleotides, the CDR3 is TGCGCCAGCAGGATTGAGCGGGGGCTGAACACTGAAGCTTTCTTT.

This clonotype has just a few counts. This chain uses TRBV4-3 with TRBJ2-7; 8 nucleotides match TRBD1. Germline CDR1 is LGHNA and CDR2 is YSLEER. With 0 bases clipped from V and 3 bases from J, the junction kept 7 bases outside the gene matches. The CDR3 is 16 residues long. In nucleotides, the CDR3 is TGCGCCAGCAGCCAAGATCAGGACAGGGAGCTCTACGAGCAGTACTTC. This translates into CASSQDQDRELYEQYF.

The sample holds a few counts of this clonotype. V is TRBV10-3 and J is TRBJ2-5; D not resolved. The CDR3 spans 14 residues. Per germline, CDR1 ENHRY and CDR2 SYGVKD. The germline V and J ends were trimmed by 8 bases and 5 bases, with 18 bases remaining between them. The CDR3 coding sequence is TGTGCCATCGGTAGAAGGGCCGAATCGGAGACCCAGTACTTC. Its protein is CAIGRRAESETQYF.

This clonotype has more than one count but fewer than ten. V is TRBV6-2 or TRBV6-3 and J is TRBJ2-1, with TRBD2 matching 8 bases. This CDR3 is built from 16 residues. Germline trimming cut 5 bases from V and 5 bases from J; bases unmatched to any gene: 11. CDR1 MNHEY and CDR2 SVGEGT come from the germline V gene. The CDR3 DNA is TGTGCCAGCAGTAGTAGCGGGGCACCACGAAACAATGAGCAGTTCTTC. Residues: CASSSSGAPRNNEQFF.

This clonotype has more than one count but fewer than ten. The CDR3 coding sequence is TGTGCCAGCAGTTACTCGAGTTGGCGGGAGAACACTGAAGCTTTCTTT. Translating it yields CASSYSSWRENTEAFF. This chain links TRBV6-5 with TRBJ1-1; D remains unclear. The CDR3 runs to 16 residues. With 0 bases removed from V and 1 base from J, the gap between germline ends came to 12 bases. Germline CDR1 and CDR2: MNHEY and SVGAGI.

This clonotype was picked up a small number of times. The CDR3 DNA follows: TGTGCCAGCAGCCTGGGACTAGGACGGGATACGCAGTATTTT. Translated, it gives CASSLGLGRDTQYF. The chain is built from TRBV7-2 and TRBJ2-3, with 8 bases lining up with TRBD2. CDR1 and CDR2 from the germline V gene are SGHTA and FQGNSA. Unmatched junction bases numbered 7, after V lost 5 bases and J lost 6 bases. The CDR3 is 14 amino acids.

This clonotype was counted at least ten times. V and J are TRBV12-3 or TRBV12-4 and TRBJ2-7; D is unresolved. V lost 2 bases to trimming and J lost 2 bases, with 7 bases between them. The CDR3 is 13 amino acids. The CDR3 DNA reads TGTGCCAGCAGTTTATTCCCTACCTACGAGCAGTACTTC. Translating it yields CASSLFPTYEQYF.

This chain's CDR3 is CASSPDRGAGEKLFF. CDR3 nucleotides: TGTGCCAGCAGCCCTGACAGGGGAGCTGGTGAAAAACTGTTTTTT. The chain links TRBV14 to TRBJ1-4; 8 bases match TRBD1. Trimming took 4 bases from V and 7 from J; bases not matched to a gene: 8. This CDR3 comprises 15 residues. The germline V gene has CDR1 SGHDN and CDR2 FVKESK. The entire variable domain, with the rest obtained from reference TRBV14 and TRBJ1-4, is as follows: EAGVTQFPSHSVIEKGQTVTLRCDPISGHDNLYWYRRVMGKEIKFLLHFVKESKQDESGMPNNRFLAERTGGTYSTLKVQPAELEDSGVYFCASSPDRGAGEKLFFGSGTQLSVL.

This clonotype came up a few times. The chain links TRBV13 to TRBJ2-7; TRBD2 is a possible D gene (6 bases). The V end lost 4 bases, the J end lost 3 bases, and 10 bases lay between the germline ends. Germline-derived CDR1 and CDR2 are PRHDT and FYEKMQ (reference sequence). The CDR3 length is 13 residues. As DNA, the CDR3 is TGTGCCAGCAGCTCTCGGGAGTACTACGAGCAGTACTTC. Amino acid sequence: CASSSREYYEQYF.

The chain joins TRBV7-9 to TRBJ1-2; 7 bases are a match to TRBD1. CDR1 is SEHNR, CDR2 FQNEAQ, per germline (reference sequence). V dropped 3 bases and J dropped 4; count of bases not matched to a gene: 5. This CDR3 contains 14 residues. This CDR3 reads CASSFQGGFYGYTF. CDR3 nucleotides: TGTGCCAGCAGCTTCCAGGGGGGGTTCTATGGCTACACCTTC.

This clonotype was found a few times. The chain links TRBV15 to TRBJ2-7; 8 nucleotides line up with TRBD2. V dropped 5 bases and J dropped 3; count of bases not matched to a gene: 6. In germline, CDR1 is LNHNV, CDR2 YYDKDF (reference sequence). There are 14 residues in the CDR3. CDR3 in DNA: TGTGCCACCAGCGGAGCGGGAGTAGGCTACGAGCAGTACTTC. As protein: CATSGAGVGYEQYF.

This clonotype was seen a few times. V and J are TRBV3-1 and TRBJ2-3; D is ambiguous. Germline CDR1 is LGHDT and CDR2 is YNNKEL (reference sequence). This CDR3 is built from 11 residues. The ends were cut back, 6 bases at V and 3 bases at J, with 4 bases in the middle. The CDR3 DNA reads TGTGCCAGCAGAGGAACAGATACGCAGTATTTT. Translation: CASRGTDTQYF.

This clonotype was seen ten or more times. The chain links TRBV7-6 to TRBJ2-7, with TRBD2 matching 13 bases. Germline V gene data show CDR1 as SGHVS and CDR2 as FNYEAQ. V shed 4 bases and J 7 bases; nucleotides not matched to a gene: 4. The CDR3 sequence is 14 residues long. The CDR3 loop reads CASSSPGLAGEQYF. For the CDR3, the DNA is TGTGCCAGCAGCTCCCCGGGACTAGCGGGAGAGCAGTACTTC. Looking up the rest from reference TRBV7-6 and TRBJ2-7 gives the full variable domain: GAGVSQSPRYKVTKRGQDVALRCDPISGHVSLYWYRQALGQGPEFLTYFNYEAQQDKSGLPNDRFSAERPEGSISTLTIQRTEQRDSAMYRCASSSPGLAGEQYFGPGTRLTVT.